This entry is about one T cell receptor (beta chain). The antigen this receptor binds is unknown. Nothing much larger sits one base from this clone, and base qualities are not available. The donors were healthy, HIV-negative adults with no recently reported acute infections or vaccinations. All donors were Caucasian adults living in Nashville, Tennessee, USA. CD4+ T cells were enriched through magnetic negative selection, after which naive cells were positively selected on CD45RA and the remaining negative fraction served as the memory subset. Blood was obtained by leukapheresis, after which PBMCs were separated by Ficoll-Histopaque density gradient centrifugation and cryopreserved in liquid nitrogen vapor phase. Analytical flow cytometry was used to check the purity and quantity of every magnetically sorted T cell population. From each sorted fraction, genomic DNA was isolated and quantified by UV absorbance on a Nanodrop 2000c.

These data belong to a study of shared clonotypes between healthy human individuals (dated by TCRdb to 2018 to 2020). In terms of the full investigation: The cohort comprised two women and a few men aged 18 to 49 years. Different laboratories and diverse techniques were used to prepare libraries and sequence TCR repertoires, to increase sequencing depth and limit assay-specific biases. Per donor, leukapheresis produced somewhere between about 0.94 and 9 billion PBMCs. Blood TCR repertoires of several healthy adults were deeply sequenced to estimate repertoire size and the extent of clonotype sharing between individuals. Per donor, three plates each were used for CD4 naive and CD4 memory, two for CD8 naive, and one for CD8 memory.

TCR CDR3 regions were amplified from genomic DNA by multiplex PCR using the deep immunoSEQ assay. Extracted genomic DNA from each cell subset was spread evenly across all wells of several immunoSEQ 96-well plates, with each plate serving as a replicate. For sorted subsets, approximately 200 ng of genomic DNA, equivalent to some 30,000 T cell genomes, went into each replicate PCR. Purified libraries were quantified with a Qubit 3.0 fluorometer, sized on a Bioanalyzer 2100, and re-quantified with the KAPA Library Quantification kit. Every immunoSEQ 96-well plate was sequenced on a separate single-read 150-cycle Illumina NextSeq 550 flow cell. The published analysis was carried out like this. The immunoSEQ output contained only junctional sequences without quality scores, so filtering could not match that applied to full-length reads. Sequences were annotated with PyIR, a Python wrapper for IgBLAST v1.9, using IMGT germline references to assign V/J genes and CDR3. Reads were removed for weak V/J assignments (E-value above 1e-6), missing CDR3, stop codons, out-of-frame junctions, or ambiguous translated residues. V3J clonotypes were defined as sequences sharing the same inferred V gene, J gene, and CDR3 amino acid sequence. Percentage overlap between repertoires was calculated by dividing the number of shared unique clonotypes by the size of the smaller repertoire. Richness of each repertoire was evaluated using RTK rarefaction, the Chao1 estimator, and Recon v2.1 estimates of unobserved clonotypes. Generation probabilities for all TCRbeta clonotypes obtained by the gDNA method from four donors were computed using OLGA. In TCRdb, the immuneACCESS table is reduced to in-frame sequences with V and J assigned. These tables do not hold every clone; where another copy was compared, an unresolved V gene accounts for under half, and the others remain unexplained. V and J calls and clone size are those listed in that table; D and trimming were worked out from the DNA. The table for this sample lists some 1 million clones; roughly 80% of them were counted only once. Approximately 1.3% of the sample is held by the ten biggest clonotypes.

From the cysteine up to the phenylalanine, the CDR3 has a length of 15 residues. The only DNA kept is the CDR3, 45 bases in frame from the first base. Taken from the germline V gene, the CDR1 and CDR2 loops are KGHSH and LQKENI. Relative to germline, V is 3 bases shorter and J is 0 bases shorter, with 9 bases between their ends. The full study reports these points: When several donors were compared, the shared fraction of clonotypes was about 5% for naive CD4, approximately 3.5% for naive CD8, more than 2% for memory CD4, and around 0.37% for memory CD8. Higher generation probabilities were observed for clonotypes shared by all four sorted-subset donors than for non-shared clonotypes. Even with the large sequencing depth, rarefaction of the sorted-subset datasets indicated that sequencing was incomplete. Pairwise subsampling led to the expectation that sequencing depth would affect the degree of clonotype sharing among donors. Because the study included only a small number of donors, the genetic and exposure-history diversity represented was limited. Sampling was restricted to blood, and TCR repertoires in tissue are likely to differ from TCR repertoires in blood. Naive subsets generally had larger estimated clonotype richness than memory subsets.

The material sequenced was memory CD4+ T cells sorted from blood. What the cell subset or site label conveys for this sample: CD45RA-negative fraction. The clonotype was recovered from a man aged 18 to 30 in good health. The chain joins TRBV18 to TRBJ1-3; the D gene assignment is ambiguous. At the DNA level, the sequence is TGTGCCAGCTCACCGGCCGCAGCCTCTGGAAACACCATATATTTT. Its amino acids are CASSPAAASGNTIYF.